This T cell receptor (beta chain) appears in the sequencing data of a study of blood T cell repertoires in COVID-19 (dated by TCRdb to the early 2020s). At the level of the whole study: Collaborator samples came from the United States, Italy and Spain and covered acute and convalescent phases of COVID-19. The prospective study material was composed of cDNA or gDNA derived from T cells, B-cell-depleted T cells, or PBMCs. Deeply sampled blood TCRbeta repertoires from subjects exposed to, actively infected with, or recovered from COVID-19 were included in the dataset. The repertoires were made available in a free public database intended to serve as a resource for research on the immune response to SARS-CoV-2. Samples came from the ongoing ImmuneRACE study (first 160 participants) plus 1,254 subjects from 6 global collaborators. The sample metadata nearly always contained a de-identified subject ID, COVID-19 status, age in years and sex. Where available, HLA class I and class II types were taken from metadata supplied by the sample provider and were not determined by assay-based typing. What the research found in general, with its limitations: The quantity of clinical and demographic metadata differed by source and by participant and was supplied without curation.

The collaborating institutions used their own protocols to collect whole blood in K2EDTA tubes. For TCRbeta analysis, collaborators shipped samples as frozen whole blood, isolated PBMCs, or DNA extracted from either of those sample types. Points on this clone: The target of this receptor is not known. Base qualities are not at hand, and no much larger clone is one base apart.

V and J lose 5 bases and 1 base, and a span of 11 bases separates them. The germline V gene encodes CDR1 MDHEN and CDR2 SYDVKM. The CDR3 goes from the cysteine to the phenylalanine over 15 residues. Only the CDR3 region is kept as DNA, spanning 45 bases read in frame from base 1. The immunoSEQ Assay, a bias-controlled multiplex PCR, was used to amplify TCRbeta CDR3 regions from genomic DNA. Processing in the source paper ran as follows. Nucleated cell counts per sample were estimated from amplification of reference gene primers within the assay. To quantify the absolute abundance of each unique TCRbeta CDR3 rearrangement, sequence reads were collapsed and filtered. For each sample, productive Simpson clonality was calculated by taking the square root of Simpson's diversity index across productive rearrangements. Drawn from immuneACCESS, this table holds only the in-frame rearrangements with V and J called that TCRdb kept. Clones are partly lost; checked studies trace under half to an unresolved V gene and leave the rest unexplained. D and trimming were read from the DNA, whereas the V and J calls and clone size are those reported in that table. This sample comprises some 45,000 clones, over 80% of them detected only once. The ten largest clones take up roughly 8.2% of the sample.

This chain joins TRBV28 to TRBJ2-2, and perhaps TRBD1 as D gene, on 6 matching bases. Sequenced input: peripheral blood. This TCR was recovered from an elderly man in a cohort sampled during active COVID-19. The CDR3: CASSPGQLNTGELFF. The nucleotide sequence is TGTGCCAGCAGTCCCGGACAGCTGAACACCGGGGAGCTGTTTTTT.